These T cell receptor beta chains were read from a single sample in a study of cytomegalovirus exposure and HLA in healthy donors. The assay was immunoSEQ multiplex PCR, and TCRdb's table has in-frame clones only and misses some. The table for this sample gives 150,000 or so clones. Sample: PBMCs. Every receptor here comes from a woman aged 45-65 years in good health and CMV-seronegative. CDR3s include the opening cysteine and the closing phenylalanine or tryptophan. The D gene is left open where the match is weak.

D: .
V: TRBV28
J: TRBJ1-1
DNA: TGTGCCAGCAGTGTTCCGGGTGGCACTGAAGCTTTCTTT
CDR3: CASSVPGGTEAFF

D: TRBD2
V: TRBV7-2
J: TRBJ2-3
DNA: TGTGCCAGCAGCTTAGCCGGTCTAGCGGTAACAGATACGCAGTATTTT
CDR3: CASSLAGLAVTDTQYF

D: .
V: TRBV7-9
J: TRBJ2-1
DNA: TGTGCCAGCAGCTTAGTGGGGCAGGGCTACAATGAGCAGTTCTTC
CDR3: CASSLVGQGYNEQFF

D: .
V: TRBV7-8
J: TRBJ1-2
DNA: TGTGCCAGCAGCCAACTAGGGACTATTGGTGGCTACACCTTC
CDR3: CASSQLGTIGGYTF

D: TRBD2
V: TRBV7-3
J: TRBJ2-7
DNA: TGTGCCAGCAGCTTACGCGGGGGGATGGGAGAGCAGTACTTC
CDR3: CASSLRGGMGEQYF

D: TRBD2
V: TRBV30
J: TRBJ2-4
DNA: TGTGCCGGATGGCGGGGTAACGCGGGAGACATTCAGTACTTC
CDR3: CAGWRGNAGDIQYF

D: .
V: TRBV20-1
J: TRBJ2-3
DNA: TGCAGTGCTGGGAGGCAAAATACGCAGTATTTT
CDR3: CSAGRQNTQYF

D: TRBD1
V: TRBV7-2
J: TRBJ1-5
DNA: TGTGCCAGCAGCTTAGGGACAGGGGGTTTAGGACAGCCCCAGCATTTT
CDR3: CASSLGTGGLGQPQHF

D: .
V: TRBV7-9
J: TRBJ2-2
DNA: TGTGCCAGCAGCTTAGTTGGAGCCGGGGAGCTGTTTTTT
CDR3: CASSLVGAGELFF

D: .
V: TRBV30
J: TRBJ1-5
DNA: TGTGCCTGGAGTGTAAGCCAGGGGCATCAGCCCCAGCATTTT
CDR3: CAWSVSQGHQPQHF

D: TRBD1
V: TRBV5-5
J: TRBJ2-7
DNA: TGTGCCAGCAGCTATGGCCCGGGACAGGGGGCTGGCGAGCAGTACTTC
CDR3: CASSYGPGQGAGEQYF